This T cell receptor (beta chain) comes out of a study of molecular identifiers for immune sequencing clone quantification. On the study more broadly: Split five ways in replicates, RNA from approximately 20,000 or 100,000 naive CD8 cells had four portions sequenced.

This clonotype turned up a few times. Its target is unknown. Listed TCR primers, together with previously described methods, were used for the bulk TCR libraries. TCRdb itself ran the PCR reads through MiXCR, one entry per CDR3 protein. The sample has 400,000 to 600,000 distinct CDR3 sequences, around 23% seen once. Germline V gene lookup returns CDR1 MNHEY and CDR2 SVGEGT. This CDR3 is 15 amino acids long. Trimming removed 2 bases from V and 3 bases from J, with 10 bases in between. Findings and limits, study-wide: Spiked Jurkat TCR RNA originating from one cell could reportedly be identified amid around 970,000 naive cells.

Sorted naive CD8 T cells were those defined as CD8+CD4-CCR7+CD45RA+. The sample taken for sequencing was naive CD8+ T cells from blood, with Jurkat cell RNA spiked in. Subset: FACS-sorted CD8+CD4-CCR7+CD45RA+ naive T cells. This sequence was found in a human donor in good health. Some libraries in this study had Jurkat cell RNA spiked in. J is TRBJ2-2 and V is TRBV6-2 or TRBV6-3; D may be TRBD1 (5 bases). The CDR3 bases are TGTGCCAGCAGTTACAAGGGGTGGGACACCGGGGAGCTGTTTTTT. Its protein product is CASSYKGWDTGELFF.